The 21 T cell receptor beta chains given below trace back to one sample, sequenced in a study of blood T cell repertoires in COVID-19. The repertoire was sequenced with immunoSEQ multiplex PCR; TCRdb's copy has only in-frame clones and lacks some. The repertoire holds approximately 210,000 clones, with roughly four fifths as singletons. The sample taken for sequencing was peripheral blood. These receptors were collected from a woman over 75 with COVID-19, enrolled during active disease.

CDR3 sequence (DNA): TGTGCCAGCAGCACAAAACAGGGGGCTGGGGAAAAACTGTTTTTT. It encodes CASSTKQGAGEKLFF. The rearrangement links TRBV5-4 to TRBJ1-4, with 9 bases that match TRBD1. This CDR3 comprises 15 residues. Trimming cost V 4 bases and J 8 bases; bases outside gene matches: 9. Looked up from germline, CDR1 is SGHNT and CDR2 is YYREEE (reference sequence). The whole variable domain, remainder taken from reference TRBV5-4 and TRBJ1-4, is ETGVTQSPTHLIKTRGQQVTLRCSSQSGHNTVSWYQQALGQGPQFIFQYYREEENGRGNFPPRFSGLQFPNYSSELNVNALELDDSALYLCASSTKQGAGEKLFFGSGTQLSVL.

The genes are TRBV6-5 and TRBJ2-1; TRBD1 matches at 7 bases. The CDR3 runs to 14 residues. The germline gives CDR1 MNHEY, CDR2 SVGAGI. J gave up 9 bases and V 6 bases, and 11 bases lay outside the gene matches. The CDR3 nucleotides read TGTGCCAGCAGCCAAGACAGGGCTCCCCTTGAGCAGTTCTTC. The encoded protein is CASSQDRAPLEQFF.

The CDR3 coding sequence is TGTGCCAGCAGCAGAACGAACTATGGCTACACCTTC. Translating it yields CASSRTNYGYTF. The chain employs TRBV6-5 and TRBJ1-2; D unresolved. The germline gives CDR1 MNHEY, CDR2 SVGAGI. Between the trimmed V and J ends, which lost 6 bases and 2 bases, there was a span of 7 bases. The CDR3 sequence is 12 residues long.

The V call is TRBV28, the J call TRBJ2-1, with 10 bases lining up with TRBD2. This CDR3 has 14 residues. J gave up 10 bases and V 6 bases, and 9 bases lay outside the gene matches. The germline CDR1 and CDR2 sequences are MDHEN and SYDVKM. Here the CDR3 reads CASRLRVAGGEQFF. The DNA of the CDR3 is TGTGCCAGCAGACTTCGGGTAGCGGGAGGCGAGCAGTTCTTC.

The genes are TRBV20-1 and TRBJ1-2, with no clear D. The ends were cut back, 2 bases at V and 8 bases at J, with 9 bases in the middle. This CDR3 is 11 amino acids long. In germline, CDR1 is DFQATT, CDR2 SNEGSKA (reference sequence). The CDR3 loop reads CSARPSSGYTF. CDR3 DNA sequence: TGCAGTGCTAGACCCTCGTCGGGCTACACCTTC.

The V gene is TRBV5-5, the J gene TRBJ2-1; TRBD2 is a possible D gene (5 bases). CDR1 SGHKS and CDR2 YYEKEE come from the germline V gene (reference sequence). Trimming shortened V by 1 base and J by 3 bases, and 11 bases separated the two germline ends. This CDR3 has 15 amino acids. CDR3 in amino acids: CASSLKTEDYNEQFF. DNA for the CDR3: TGTGCCAGCAGCTTGAAGACGGAGGACTACAATGAGCAGTTCTTC.

This clone was detected only once. V usage is TRBV5-1 and J usage is TRBJ2-3, with 7 bases lining up with TRBD1. Germline V lookup: CDR1 SGHRS, CDR2 YFSETQ. V was clipped by 2 bases and J by 3 bases; unmatched bases: 9. The CDR3 covers 16 residues. The chain's CDR3 is CASSLEGRGPTDTQYF. The CDR3 nucleotides are TGCGCCAGCAGCTTAGAAGGTAGGGGGCCAACAGATACGCAGTATTTT.

CDR3 nucleotides: TGTGCCAGCAGTCGGACTAGCGATTATCGATATGAGCAGTTCTTC. This gives the protein CASSRTSDYRYEQFF. The rearrangement uses TRBV28 and TRBJ2-1; 9 nucleotides align to TRBD2. Germline CDR1 reads MDHEN; CDR2 reads SYDVKM. The length of the CDR3 is 15 residues. Trimming removed 5 bases from V and 8 bases from J; junction bases left unmatched: 10.

The J gene is TRBJ1-3, the V gene TRBV9, with D uncertain. The CDR3 extends over 16 amino acids. V was shortened by 0 bases and J by 2 bases, with 12 bases between the two germline ends. Germline CDR1 is SGDLS and CDR2 is YYNGEE. The CDR3 DNA follows: TGTGCCAGCAGCGTAGCTTGGGGAGGGACTGGAAACACCATATATTTT. Residues: CASSVAWGGTGNTIYF.

V is TRBV9 and J is TRBJ2-3; possible D gene TRBD2, 5 bases. Germline V gene sequence: CDR1 SGDLS, CDR2 YYNGEE. The CDR3 totals 15 residues. V gave up 0 bases and J gave up 0 bases, with 8 bases separating them. The CDR3: CASSVGGMSTDTQYF. Here the CDR3 DNA reads TGTGCCAGCAGCGTAGGAGGGATGAGCACAGATACGCAGTATTTT.

The rearrangement uses TRBV5-1 and TRBJ2-1; maybe TRBD2 (6 bases). The CDR3 sequence is 15 residues long. V was cut by 0 bases and J by 10 bases, with 17 bases left in between. Germline loops: CDR1 SGHRS, CDR2 YFSETQ. The CDR3 coding sequence is TGCGCCAGCAGCTTGGAACCGGGAGTTCGATACGAGCAGTTCTTC. This encodes CASSLEPGVRYEQFF.

The rearrangement joins TRBV15 to TRBJ1-4; D is unclear. CDR3 length equals 13 residues. Germline V gives CDR1 LNHNV, CDR2 YYDKDF (reference sequence). Between the trimmed V and J ends, which lost 3 bases and 8 bases, there was a span of 10 bases. As DNA, the CDR3 is TGTGCCACCAGCAGGGCCCTTTGGGAAAAACTGTTTTTT. It yields the protein CATSRALWEKLFF.

V usage is TRBV5-1 and J usage is TRBJ1-4, with D perhaps matching TRBD1 (6 bases). Trimming removed 6 bases from V and 3 bases from J, with 15 bases in between. From germline, CDR1 is SGHRS and CDR2 YFSETQ. This CDR3 has 15 amino acids. In DNA, the CDR3 is TGCGCCAGCAACACAGGGAGGGGGTCTAATGAAAAACTGTTTTTT. Protein product: CASNTGRGSNEKLFF.

The chain joins TRBV5-1 to TRBJ1-2; D is perhaps TRBD1 (5 bases). CDR1 is SGHRS and CDR2 is YFSETQ in the germline V gene. CDR3 length: 14 residues. V was pared by 2 bases and J by 3 bases, with 11 bases between. In DNA form, the CDR3 reads TGCGCCAGCAGCTTCGCGGGGGGAGACTATGGCTACACCTTC. Protein product: CASSFAGGDYGYTF.

V usage is TRBV7-3 and J usage is TRBJ2-3; perhaps TRBD2 as D (6 bases). Trimming stripped 6 bases from V and 5 bases from J, with 15 bases between. Looked up from germline, CDR1 is SGHTA and CDR2 is FQGTGA. The CDR3 is 14 amino acids. CDR3 amino acids: CASRGAGTRDTQYF. CDR3 DNA: TGTGCCAGCAGGGGAGCCGGGACTCGAGATACGCAGTATTTT.

The chain uses TRBV2 and TRBJ2-7, with D perhaps matching TRBD1 (5 bases). In germline, CDR1 is SNHLY, CDR2 FYNNEI. There are 15 residues in the CDR3. V lost 2 bases, J lost 4 bases, and 15 bases lay in between. The CDR3 loop is CASSEQGSPGYEQYF. The CDR3 nucleotides are TGTGCCAGCAGTGAACAGGGAAGCCCAGGATACGAGCAGTACTTC.

The V gene is TRBV6-1, the J gene TRBJ2-1; D perhaps matches TRBD2 (6 bases). The CDR3 extends over 15 amino acids. V dropped 0 bases and J dropped 12 bases, with 18 bases sitting between them. Germline CDR1 reads MNHNS; CDR2 reads SASEGT. The CDR3 DNA sequence: TGTGCCAGCAGTGAAGCTAGGGCTAGCGCCAAAGGGCAGTTCTTC. Amino acids: CASSEARASAKGQFF.

As concerns this clone: Other DNA sequences within the sample encode an identical CDR3. The J gene is TRBJ2-7, the V gene TRBV5-4; the match to TRBD2 covers 10 bases. CDR3 size: 15 residues. After removal of 4 bases from V and 4 bases from J, the junction contained 8 bases not matched to a gene. Germline-derived CDR1 and CDR2 are SGHNT and YYREEE (reference sequence). CDR3: CASSQGLAGAYEQYF. The CDR3 nucleotides read TGTGCCAGCAGCCAGGGGCTAGCGGGGGCATACGAGCAGTACTTC.

This chain joins TRBV20-1 and TRBJ2-7, with 11 bases that match TRBD2. The J segment lost 3 bases and the V segment lost 3 bases, leaving 4 bases of the junction unmatched. Germline-derived CDR1 and CDR2 are DFQATT and SNEGSKA (reference sequence). This CDR3 contains 14 residues. DNA of the CDR3: TGCAGTGCTAGTCGTACTAGCGGGAGCTACGAGCAGTACTTC. The encoded protein is CSASRTSGSYEQYF.

DNA of the CDR3: TGTGCCAGCAGTCGGGACAGGGCCTATGGCTACACCTTC. This translates into CASSRDRAYGYTF. The chain has TRBV6-5 and TRBJ1-2, with TRBD1 identical over 9 bases. The CDR3 sequence is 13 residues long. Germline-derived CDR1 and CDR2 are MNHEY and SVGAGI. With 5 bases clipped from V and 4 bases from J, the junction kept 2 bases outside the gene matches.

The rearrangement links TRBV6-4 to TRBJ2-1; D gene unclear. Germline V gene sequence: CDR1 MRHNA, CDR2 SNTAGT. The ends were cut back, 6 bases at V and 4 bases at J, with 16 bases in the middle. The CDR3 covers 15 residues. The CDR3 reads CASSAAAVPYNEQFF. The CDR3 bases are TGTGCCAGCAGCGCGGCGGCAGTACCTTACAATGAGCAGTTCTTC.